This TCR beta chain originates from a study of response to subunit inactivated influenza vaccine. In TCRdb, the RT-PCR reads were re-called with MiXCR into one record per CDR3 protein. The data show more than 550,000 distinct CDR3 sequences, about an eighth seen once. In this sample, this clonotype turned up a few times. Germline loops: CDR1 MNHEY, CDR2 SVGEGT. V was shortened by 2 bases and J by 0 bases, with 16 bases between the two germline ends. The CDR3 is made up of 17 amino acids. The sequence was obtained from a middle-aged man who received an inactivated influenza vaccine. Sequencing was performed on PBMCs from blood, taken on the day of vaccination. The chain carries TRBV6-2 or TRBV6-3 and TRBJ1-1; no firm D call. The CDR3 DNA is TGTGCCAGCAGTTACCACCTACTGACGGTCTTGAACACTGAAGCTTTCTTT. This translates into CASSYHLLTVLNTEAFF.